The 28 T cell receptor beta chains below were found in one sample sequenced in a study of T cell clonotyping in hematopoietic cell transplantation. The protocol was immunoSEQ multiplex PCR, while the TCRdb copy is restricted to in-frame clones and leaves out a portion. Of 15,000 to 20,000 clones in the sample, roughly 80% are singletons; the top ten hold roughly 17%. Time point specified: recipient sample about 28 days before transplant, after cytoreduction. The sequencing used peripheral blood mononuclear cells, collected before stem cell transplant. These receptors originate from a man aged 55 to 70 with acute myeloid leukemia. Some clones in this sample may be carry-over from other donors' samples.

This chain joins TRBV28 and TRBJ1-2, with D maybe TRBD1 (6 bases). Trimming removed 6 bases from V and 2 bases from J, with 16 bases in between. The CDR3 totals 15 residues. The germline V gene encodes CDR1 MDHEN and CDR2 SYDVKM. As DNA, the CDR3 is TGTGCCAGCAGAAATTCGGGACACCTCAACTATGGCTACACCTTC. This codes for CASRNSGHLNYGYTF.

This chain connects TRBV6-5 to TRBJ2-2; D remains ambiguous. CDR1 is MNHEY, CDR2 SVGAGI, per germline. Trimming stripped 0 bases from V and 1 base from J, with 6 bases between. There are 15 residues in the CDR3. This CDR3 is CASSYSMKNTGELFF. In nucleotides, the CDR3 is TGTGCCAGCAGTTACTCGATGAAGAACACCGGGGAGCTGTTTTTT.

The chain joins TRBV29-1 to TRBJ2-2; 8 bases are a match to TRBD1. CDR1 and CDR2 (germline): SQVTM, ANQGSEA. The CDR3 loop spans 14 amino acids. J was trimmed by 3 bases and V by 6 bases; bases with no gene match: 6. The CDR3 loop is CSVKSDRDTGELFF. The CDR3 nucleotides read TGCAGCGTAAAATCGGACAGGGACACCGGGGAGCTGTTTTTT.

The chain links TRBV18 to TRBJ1-1; D gene unclear. V gave up 3 bases and J gave up 5 bases, with 10 bases separating them. CDR1 KGHSH and CDR2 LQKENI come from the germline V gene. CDR3 size: 13 residues. CDR3 region: CASSPLRETEAFF. The CDR3 nucleotides read TGTGCCAGCTCACCGTTGAGGGAAACTGAAGCTTTCTTT.

The chain has TRBV6-5 and TRBJ2-7, with unresolved D. The CDR3 consists of 13 residues. Trimming shortened V by 0 bases and J by 2 bases, and 5 bases separated the two germline ends. CDR1 is MNHEY, CDR2 SVGAGI, per germline. The CDR3 protein is CASSYSGPYEQYF. The CDR3 DNA reads TGTGCCAGCAGTTACTCAGGGCCCTACGAGCAGTACTTC.

The chain joins TRBV4-2 to TRBJ1-2; maybe TRBD1 (5 bases). Germline assignment: CDR1 LGHNA and CDR2 YNFKEQ. The CDR3 spans 19 residues. V lost 0 bases to trimming and J lost 4 bases, with 24 bases between them. This CDR3 reads CASSQEVSAGPGSSYGYTF. The CDR3 nucleotides are TGTGCCAGCAGCCAAGAGGTTTCGGCGGGGCCGGGCAGTAGCTATGGCTACACCTTC.

The V gene is TRBV6-5, the J gene TRBJ2-4; unclear D gene. Germline CDR1 and CDR2: MNHEY and SVGAGI. V was trimmed by 2 bases and J by 4 bases, leaving 9 bases between them. The CDR3 loop spans 14 amino acids. The CDR3 DNA reads as TGTGCCAGCAGTTACCACCAGGAGAAAAACATTCAGTACTTC. This sequence encodes CASSYHQEKNIQYF.

This clone was seen a single time. V is TRBV7-3 and J is TRBJ1-1; D is uncertain. This CDR3 contains 14 residues. Germline CDR1 and CDR2: SGHTA and FQGTGA. Deletions cut 2 bases from V and 3 bases from J, with 10 bases between. DNA of the CDR3: TGTGCCAGCAGCTTAGGTCAGGCACACACTGAAGCTTTCTTT. This sequence encodes CASSLGQAHTEAFF.

In the case of this clone: Other DNA sequences in this sample translate to the same CDR3. The chain recombines TRBV7-2 with TRBJ1-1; D unclear. Trimming pared 2 bases from V and 1 base from J, leaving 5 bases between. Germline V gene data show CDR1 as SGHTA and CDR2 as FQGNSA. This CDR3 has 13 residues. The CDR3 DNA sequence: TGTGCCAGCAGCTTACGGGCGAACACTGAAGCTTTCTTT. It translates to CASSLRANTEAFF.

The V call is TRBV6-5, the J call TRBJ1-5; no reliable D call. The CDR3 loop spans 14 amino acids. V was clipped by 0 bases and J by 6 bases, with 9 bases between them. Germline lookup yields CDR1 MNHEY and CDR2 SVGAGI. The chain's CDR3 is CASSYSTKGQPQHF. CDR3 coding DNA: TGTGCCAGCAGTTACTCGACGAAGGGTCAGCCCCAGCATTTT.

The V gene is TRBV19, the J gene TRBJ2-7; TRBD1 aligns across 8 bases. Germline CDR1 LNHDA, CDR2 SQIVND (reference sequence). CDR3 size: 12 residues. V was clipped by 8 bases and J by 3 bases; unmatched bases: 3. The DNA for the CDR3 is TGTGCCAGTGCCGACAGGGGCTACGAGCAGTACTTC. Its protein is CASADRGYEQYF. The full variable domain, in which reference TRBV19 and TRBJ2-7 provide the parts outside the CDR3, is DGGITQSPKYLFRKEGQNVTLSCEQNLNHDAMYWYRQDPGQGLRLIYYSQIVNDFQKGDIAEGYSVSREKKESFPLTVTSAQKNPTAFYLCASADRGYEQYFGPGTRLTVT.

This clone has only a few counts. The rearrangement links TRBV12-5 to TRBJ1-4; D remains ambiguous. The CDR3 runs to 16 residues. V was shortened by 2 bases and J by 6 bases, with 16 bases between the two germline ends. The germline CDR1 and CDR2 sequences are LGHNT and FRNRAP. In DNA form, the CDR3 reads TGTGCTAGTGGTTTGTCCCCAAAGGGCCCATATGAAAAACTGTTTTTT. This codes for CASGLSPKGPYEKLFF.

The chain links TRBV5-1 to TRBJ1-5, with TRBD1 matching over 9 bases. This CDR3 has 16 residues. Germline V lookup: CDR1 SGHRS, CDR2 YFSETQ. V lost 1 base to trimming and J lost 4 bases; unmatched junction nucleotides: 6. The CDR3 loop is CASSLWGDRENQPQHF. CDR3 DNA sequence: TGCGCCAGCAGCTTGTGGGGGGACAGGGAGAATCAGCCCCAGCATTTT.

The chain uses TRBV5-1 and TRBJ1-5, with D possibly matching TRBD1 (5 bases). Germline lookup yields CDR1 SGHRS and CDR2 YFSETQ. V was cut by 4 bases and J by 5 bases, with 13 bases left in between. The CDR3 loop spans 14 amino acids. The CDR3 bases are TGCGCCAGCAGCCCAGAGGGGTTAGATCAGCCCCAGCATTTT. This codes for CASSPEGLDQPQHF. Filled out from reference TRBV5-1 and TRBJ1-5, the complete variable domain reads KAGVTQTPRYLIKTRGQQVTLSCSPISGHRSVSWYQQTPGQGLQFLFEYFSETQRNKGNFPGRFSGRQFSNSRSEMNVSTLELGDSALYLCASSPEGLDQPQHFGDGTRLSIL.

The chain employs TRBV4-1 and TRBJ2-3; D assignment may be TRBD1 or TRBD2 (5 bases each). V was trimmed by 3 bases and J by 2 bases, leaving 9 bases between them. The germline V gene encodes CDR1 MGHRA and CDR2 YSYEKL. This CDR3 has 14 residues. For the CDR3, the DNA is TGCGCCAGCAGCCAGGGACCGCTCACAGATACGCAGTATTTT. Its translation is CASSQGPLTDTQYF.

In this sample, this clone turned up once. CDR3 residues: CASSPDSGTSYEQYF. The CDR3 region has the DNA TGTGCCAGCAGCCCCGATAGCGGGACCAGCTACGAGCAGTACTTC. The rearrangement joins TRBV9 to TRBJ2-5; 8 bases fit TRBD2. With the DNA end fitting TRBJ2-7 better, the J assignment may be wrong. Germline loops: CDR1 SGDLS, CDR2 YYNGEE. This CDR3 comprises 15 residues.

The genes are TRBV19 and TRBJ2-7; 8 bases agree with TRBD2. The ends lost 2 bases at V and 0 bases at J; junction bases unmatched: 0. Looked up from germline, CDR1 is LNHDA and CDR2 is SQIVND (reference sequence). The CDR3 has 14 amino acids. The CDR3 nucleotides read TGTGCCAGTAGTATAAGCGGGAGCTCCTACGAGCAGTACTTC. It specifies CASSISGSSYEQYF.

V and J are TRBV19 and TRBJ2-5; 8 bases line up with TRBD1. The CDR3 has 15 amino acids. With 2 bases clipped from V and 4 bases from J, the junction kept 6 bases outside the gene matches. Germline-derived CDR1 and CDR2 are LNHDA and SQIVND (reference sequence). CDR3 sequence: CASSIPGTGAETQYF. The CDR3 nucleotides are TGTGCCAGTAGTATACCCGGGACAGGAGCAGAGACCCAGTACTTC.

The chain employs TRBV7-9 and TRBJ2-3; tentative D call: TRBD2 (6 bases). Deletions cut 5 bases from V and 4 bases from J, with 16 bases between. CDR3 length: 15 amino acids. Germline V CDR1 and CDR2: SEHNR, FQNEAQ (reference sequence). This CDR3 is CASSIRLGLSDTQYF. The DNA of the CDR3 is TGTGCCAGCAGCATTAGACTAGGTTTGTCAGATACGCAGTATTTT.

The CDR3 protein is CASSRAGVGFTDTQYF. The CDR3 nucleotides are TGTGCCAGCAGCAGAGCGGGGGTGGGTTTTACAGATACGCAGTATTTT. This sequence joins TRBV21-1 and TRBJ2-3. TRBV21-1 is a recognized pseudogene. The CDR3 consists of 16 residues.

J is TRBJ2-7 and V is TRBV12-5; D tentatively fits TRBD1 or TRBD2 (5 bases each). Deletions cut 7 bases from V and 9 bases from J, with 22 bases between. The CDR3 runs to 14 residues. Germline V CDR1 and CDR2: LGHNT, FRNRAP. The CDR3 bases are TGTGCTAGTGCCCCCGCTGGGACGGGGCTGGGGCAGTACTTC. This translates into CASAPAGTGLGQYF.

This sequence joins TRBV5-1 and TRBJ2-7; D not resolved. The CDR3 contains 13 residues. V dropped 0 bases and J dropped 0 bases, with 4 bases sitting between them. CDR1 and CDR2 (germline): SGHRS, YFSETQ. CDR3 in amino acids: CASSLDLSYEQYF. Here the CDR3 DNA reads TGCGCCAGCAGCTTGGACCTCTCCTACGAGCAGTACTTC. The entire variable domain, with the rest obtained from reference TRBV5-1 and TRBJ2-7, is as follows: KAGVTQTPRYLIKTRGQQVTLSCSPISGHRSVSWYQQTPGQGLQFLFEYFSETQRNKGNFPGRFSGRQFSNSRSEMNVSTLELGDSALYLCASSLDLSYEQYFGPGTRLTVT.

This chain connects TRBV6-6 to TRBJ1-2, with TRBD1 matching 12 bases. The J segment lost 2 bases and the V segment lost 11 bases, leaving 6 bases of the junction unmatched. The CDR3 totals 14 residues. In germline, CDR1 is MNHNY, CDR2 SVGAGI (reference sequence). CDR3 protein: CAGTGGRVNYGYTF. The CDR3 DNA is TGTGCCGGGACAGGGGGCCGCGTCAACTATGGCTACACCTTC.

The rearrangement links TRBV11-3 to TRBJ2-7; TRBD1 aligns across 7 bases. V lost 6 bases to trimming and J lost 2 bases; unmatched junction nucleotides: 4. The germline CDR1 and CDR2 sequences are SGHNT and YENEEA. The CDR3 totals 13 residues. CDR3 nucleotide sequence: TGTGCCAGCAGGTCGACAGGGACCTACGAGCAGTACTTC. Encoded protein: CASRSTGTYEQYF.

The chain has TRBV30 and TRBJ1-1, with 8 nucleotides matching TRBD1. The germline CDR1 and CDR2 sequences are GTSNPN and SVGIG (reference sequence). J gave up 0 bases and V 2 bases, and 5 bases lay outside the gene matches. The CDR3 covers 15 residues. The CDR3 protein is CAWSPGTGVNTEAFF. CDR3 bases: TGTGCCTGGAGTCCCGGGACAGGAGTGAACACTGAAGCTTTCTTT. The whole variable domain, filled in from reference TRBV30 and TRBJ1-1, reads SQTIHQWPATLVQPVGSPLSLECTVEGTSNPNLYWYRQAAGRGLQLLFYSVGIGQISSEVPQNLSASRPQDRQFILSSKKLLLSDSGFYLCAWSPGTGVNTEAFFGQGTRLTVV.

The chain employs TRBV2 and TRBJ2-7, with TRBD1 matching 9 bases. CDR3 length: 13 amino acids. From germline, CDR1 is SNHLY and CDR2 FYNNEI. V was pared by 6 bases and J by 2 bases, with 2 bases of the junction left unmatched. The CDR3, as DNA: TGTGCCAGCAGGGGGACAGGGCCCTACGAGCAGTACTTC. It encodes CASRGTGPYEQYF.

The chain carries TRBV28 and TRBJ1-3, with a tentative D call TRBD1 (5 bases). The CDR3 is 15 amino acids. With 8 bases removed from V and 4 bases from J, the gap between germline ends came to 18 bases. Per germline, CDR1 MDHEN and CDR2 SYDVKM. The CDR3 region is CASGIGGALGNTIYF. The DNA of the CDR3 is TGTGCCAGCGGCATCGGAGGGGCGCTCGGAAACACCATATATTTT.

This clone showed up just a few times. The chain couples TRBV7-9 to TRBJ2-7; unclear D gene. Trimming took 5 bases from V and 0 from J, leaving 17 bases between them. Germline loops: CDR1 SEHNR, CDR2 FQNEAQ (reference sequence). The CDR3 sequence is 16 residues long. CDR3 in amino acids: CASSQGKLLSSYEQYF. CDR3 DNA sequence: TGTGCCAGCAGCCAAGGGAAGCTGTTGAGCTCCTACGAGCAGTACTTC.